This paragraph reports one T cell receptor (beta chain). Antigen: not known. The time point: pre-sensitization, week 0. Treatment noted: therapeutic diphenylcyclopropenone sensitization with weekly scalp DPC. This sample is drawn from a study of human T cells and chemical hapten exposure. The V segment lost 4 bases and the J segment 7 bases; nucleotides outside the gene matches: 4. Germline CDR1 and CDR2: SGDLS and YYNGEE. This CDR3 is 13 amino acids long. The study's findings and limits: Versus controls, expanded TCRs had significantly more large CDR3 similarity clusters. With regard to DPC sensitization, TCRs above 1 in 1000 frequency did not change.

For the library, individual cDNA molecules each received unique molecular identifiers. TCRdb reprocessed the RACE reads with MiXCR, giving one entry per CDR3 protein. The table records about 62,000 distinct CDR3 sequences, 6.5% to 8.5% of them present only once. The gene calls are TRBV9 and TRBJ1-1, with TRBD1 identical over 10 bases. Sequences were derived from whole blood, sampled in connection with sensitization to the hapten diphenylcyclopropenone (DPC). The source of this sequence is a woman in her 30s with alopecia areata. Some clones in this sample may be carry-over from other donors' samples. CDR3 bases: TGTGCCAGCAGCCCAAGGACAGGGGGTGAAGCTTTCTTT. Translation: CASSPRTGGEAFF.